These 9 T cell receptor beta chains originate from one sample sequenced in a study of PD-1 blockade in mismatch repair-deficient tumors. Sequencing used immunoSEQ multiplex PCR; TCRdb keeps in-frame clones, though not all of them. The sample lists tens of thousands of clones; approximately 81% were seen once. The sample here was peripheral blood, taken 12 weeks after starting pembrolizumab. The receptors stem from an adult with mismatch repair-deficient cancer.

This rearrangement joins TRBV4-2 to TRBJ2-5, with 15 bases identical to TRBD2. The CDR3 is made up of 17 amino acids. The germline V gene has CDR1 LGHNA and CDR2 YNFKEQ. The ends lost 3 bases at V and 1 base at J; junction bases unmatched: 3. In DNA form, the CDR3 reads TGTGCCAGCAGCCAGGGGGGACTAGCGGGAGGCCAAGAGACCCAGTACTTC. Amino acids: CASSQGGLAGGQETQYF.

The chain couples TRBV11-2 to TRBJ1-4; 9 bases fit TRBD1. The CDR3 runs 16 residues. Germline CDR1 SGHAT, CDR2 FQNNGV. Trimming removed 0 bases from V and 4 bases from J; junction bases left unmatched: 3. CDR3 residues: CASSLDRGQGNEKLFF. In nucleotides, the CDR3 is TGTGCCAGCAGCTTAGATAGGGGACAGGGTAATGAAAAACTGTTTTTT.

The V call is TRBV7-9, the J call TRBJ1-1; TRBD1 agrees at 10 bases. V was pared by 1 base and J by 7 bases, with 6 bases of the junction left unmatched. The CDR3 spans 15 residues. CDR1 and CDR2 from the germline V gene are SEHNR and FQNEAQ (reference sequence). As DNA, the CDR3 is TGTGCCAGCAGCTTAGTAACGACAGGGGGCAATGAAGCTTTCTTT. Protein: CASSLVTTGGNEAFF.

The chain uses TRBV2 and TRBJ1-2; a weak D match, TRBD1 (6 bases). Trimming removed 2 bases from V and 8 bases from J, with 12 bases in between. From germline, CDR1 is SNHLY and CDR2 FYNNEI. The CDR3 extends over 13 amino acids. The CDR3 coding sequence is TGTGCCAGCAGTGAACTGTCAGGGGCCGGCTACACCTTC. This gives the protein CASSELSGAGYTF.

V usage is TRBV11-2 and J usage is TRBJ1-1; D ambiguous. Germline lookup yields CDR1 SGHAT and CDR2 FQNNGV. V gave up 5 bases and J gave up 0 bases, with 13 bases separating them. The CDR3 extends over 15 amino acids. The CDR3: CASSPWEGLNTEAFF. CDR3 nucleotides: TGTGCCAGCAGCCCTTGGGAGGGCCTGAACACTGAAGCTTTCTTT. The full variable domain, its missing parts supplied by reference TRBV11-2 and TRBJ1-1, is EAGVAQSPRYKIIEKRQSVAFWCNPISGHATLYWYQQILGQGPKLLIQFQNNGVVDDSQLPKDRFSAERLKGVDSTLKIQPAKLEDSAVYLCASSPWEGLNTEAFFGQGTRLTVV.

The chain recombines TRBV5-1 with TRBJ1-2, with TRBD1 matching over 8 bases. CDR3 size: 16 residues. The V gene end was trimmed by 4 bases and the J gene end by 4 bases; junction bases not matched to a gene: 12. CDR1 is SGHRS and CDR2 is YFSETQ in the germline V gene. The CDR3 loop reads CASSSGQGGSFYGYTF. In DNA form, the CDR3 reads TGCGCCAGCAGCAGTGGACAGGGAGGTTCCTTCTATGGCTACACCTTC.

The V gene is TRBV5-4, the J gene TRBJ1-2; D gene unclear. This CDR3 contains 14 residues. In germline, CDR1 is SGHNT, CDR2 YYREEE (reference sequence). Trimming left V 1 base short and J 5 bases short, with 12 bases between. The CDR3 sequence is CASSLYGRLYGYTF. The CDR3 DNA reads TGTGCCAGCAGCTTGTACGGCCGCCTTTATGGCTACACCTTC.

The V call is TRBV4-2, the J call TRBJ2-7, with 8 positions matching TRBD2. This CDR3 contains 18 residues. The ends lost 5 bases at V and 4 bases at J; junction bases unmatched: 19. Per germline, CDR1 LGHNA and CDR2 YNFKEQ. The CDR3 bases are TGTGCCAGCAGCGTGGGCTATATAACTAGCGGAGGGGGGTACGAGCAGTACTTC. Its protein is CASSVGYITSGGGYEQYF.

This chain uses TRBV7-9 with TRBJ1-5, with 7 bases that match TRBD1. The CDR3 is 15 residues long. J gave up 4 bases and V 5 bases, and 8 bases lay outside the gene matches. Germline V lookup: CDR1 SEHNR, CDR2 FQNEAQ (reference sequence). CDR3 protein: CASSPHGTANQPQHF. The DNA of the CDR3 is TGTGCCAGCAGCCCGCACGGGACAGCAAATCAGCCCCAGCATTTT.